This TCR beta chain derives from a study of T cell repertoires in cytomegalovirus infection. Only a few counts were recorded for this clonotype. What it binds is not known. CDR3 length: 14 amino acids. Germline values: CDR1 MNHEY, CDR2 SVGEGT. Trimming took 5 bases from V and 2 from J, leaving 12 bases between them. TCRdb independently ran MiXCR on the reads; one entry per CDR3 protein. The repertoire holds a few hundred thousand distinct CDR3 sequences, with about 33% as singletons. The chain combines TRBV6-2 or TRBV6-3 with TRBJ1-2, with a possible D match to TRBD1 (5 bases). This material consisted of cultured PBMCs, taken from culture after CMV antigen stimulation. The receptor's source is a human donor in good health (CMV status not recorded). Some clones in this sample may be carry-over from other donors' samples. The CDR3 reads CASSRTISNYGYTF. The CDR3 bases are TGTGCCAGCAGTCGGACAATTTCAAACTATGGCTACACCTTC.